The text below deals with one TCR beta chain. CDR3 length: 15 amino acids. With 4 bases removed from V and 0 bases from J, the gap between germline ends came to 9 bases. Germline V CDR1 and CDR2: LGHDT, YNNKEL (reference sequence). The sample originates from a study of blood T cell repertoires in COVID-19. In Seattle, patients joined the study during active infection and were tracked longitudinally. Sequencing used immunoSEQ multiplex PCR; TCRdb keeps in-frame clones, though not all of them. This sample carries about 340,000 clones, around 87% of them seen once, and the ten largest clones take more than 5%.

The V and J genes are TRBV3-1 (or the pseudogene TRBV3-2) and TRBJ2-2; D call uncertain. The specimen sequenced was peripheral blood. This clonotype originated in a woman in her 50s with COVID-19, enrolled during active disease. The chain's CDR3 is CASSPLPPNTGELFF. The CDR3 DNA reads TGTGCCAGCAGCCCTCTCCCCCCGAACACCGGGGAGCTGTTTTTT.